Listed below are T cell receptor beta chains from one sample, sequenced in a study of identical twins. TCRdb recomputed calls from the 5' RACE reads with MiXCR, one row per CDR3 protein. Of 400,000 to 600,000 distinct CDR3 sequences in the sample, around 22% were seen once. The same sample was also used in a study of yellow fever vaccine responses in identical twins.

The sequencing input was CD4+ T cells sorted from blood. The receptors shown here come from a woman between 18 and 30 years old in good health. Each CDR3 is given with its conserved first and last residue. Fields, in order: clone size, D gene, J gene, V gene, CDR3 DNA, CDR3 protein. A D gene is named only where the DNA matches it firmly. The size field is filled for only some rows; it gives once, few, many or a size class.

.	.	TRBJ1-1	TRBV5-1	TGCGCCAGCAGCTCCACCGGGGTGTCGAACACTGAAGCTTTCTTT	CASSSTGVSNTEAFF
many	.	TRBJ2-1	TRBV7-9	TGTGCCAGCAGCTTAGGGGGTTCCGGCTCCTACAATGAGCAGTTCTTC	CASSLGGSGSYNEQFF
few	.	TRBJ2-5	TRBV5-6	TGTGCCAGCAGCTCATACGGGGAGACCCAGTACTTC	CASSSYGETQYF
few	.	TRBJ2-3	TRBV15	TGTGCCACCAGCAGAGTAGTGGGTTCGGCAGATACGCAGTATTTT	CATSRVVGSADTQYF
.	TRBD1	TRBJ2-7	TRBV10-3	TGTGCCATCAGCGTGGGACAGGGCCTCCCCTACGAGCAGTACTTC	CAISVGQGLPYEQYF
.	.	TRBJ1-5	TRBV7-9	TGTGCCAGCAGCTTATCGGAGTATAGCAATCAGCCCCAGCATTTT	CASSLSEYSNQPQHF
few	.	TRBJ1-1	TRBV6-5	TGTGCCAGCCTCTCAGGGACGACTGAAGCTTTCTTT	CASLSGTTEAFF
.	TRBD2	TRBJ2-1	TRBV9	TGTGCCAGCAGCGCCCGTCTAGCGGACTACAATGAGCAGTTCTTC	CASSARLADYNEQFF
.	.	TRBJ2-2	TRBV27	TGTGCCAGCAACAACTACCCGAACACCGGGGAGCTGTTTTTT	CASNNYPNTGELFF
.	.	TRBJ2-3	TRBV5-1	TGCGCCAGCAGTCGAGGCGGGGCGGATACGCAGTATTTT	CASSRGGADTQYF
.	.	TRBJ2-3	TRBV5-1	TGCGCCAGCAGGGATGAGACATGGAAGCAGTATTTT	CASRDETWKQYF
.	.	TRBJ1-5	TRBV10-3	TGTGCCAGCATGGGGCAGCCCCAGCATTTT	CASMGQPQHF
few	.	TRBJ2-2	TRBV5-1	TGCGCCAGCAGCTCCGCCAGCGGCACCGGGGAGCTGTTTTTT	CASSSASGTGELFF
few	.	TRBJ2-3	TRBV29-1	TGCAGCGAGAGTGGAGGGACAGATACGCAGTATTTT	CSESGGTDTQYF
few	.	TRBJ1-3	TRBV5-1	TGCGCCAGCAGCTACGGAAACACCATATATTTT	CASSYGNTIYF
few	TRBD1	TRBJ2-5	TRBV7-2	TGTGCCAGCAGCTTAGTTTGGTCACAGGGGTCAGAGACCCAGTACTTC	CASSLVWSQGSETQYF
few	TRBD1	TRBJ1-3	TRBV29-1	TGCAGCGTTGCGGAGGGGGCGAATGGAAACACCATATATTTT	CSVAEGANGNTIYF
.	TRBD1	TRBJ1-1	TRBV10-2	TGCGCCAGCAGTGAGACGACAGGGGGGTTTCTCCACACTGAAGCTTTCTTT	CASSETTGGFLHTEAFF
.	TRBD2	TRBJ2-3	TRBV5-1	TGCGCCAGCAGCTTTCTAGCGGGAGGTTCGGATACGCAGTATTTT	CASSFLAGGSDTQYF
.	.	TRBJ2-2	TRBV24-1	TGTGCCACCACGGGACGGACGAACACCGGGGAGCTGTTTTTT	CATTGRTNTGELFF
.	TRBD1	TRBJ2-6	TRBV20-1	TGCAGTGCTAGGGACAGGGGGCGCGGGGCCAACGTCCTGACTTTC	CSARDRGRGANVLTF
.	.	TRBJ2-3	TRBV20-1	TGCAGTGCAACACCGGGACTCCTCGTAGATACGCAGTATTTT	CSATPGLLVDTQYF
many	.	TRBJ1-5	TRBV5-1	TGTGCCAGCAGCTTAGATGGGAATCAGCCCCAGCATTTT	CASSLDGNQPQHF
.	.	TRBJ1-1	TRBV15	TGTGCCACCAGCAGGATTTCGGGGTCTGAAGCTTTCTTT	CATSRISGSEAFF
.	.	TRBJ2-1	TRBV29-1	TGCAGCGTTGTATATCCCGGGACTCAGGTATCGAATGAGCAGTTCTTC	CSVVYPGTQVSNEQFF
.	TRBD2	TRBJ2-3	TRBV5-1	TGCGCCAGCAGCTTGCGGGCACTAGCGGGAGTCCTCACAGATACGCAGTATTTT	CASSLRALAGVLTDTQYF
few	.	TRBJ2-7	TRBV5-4	TGTGCCAGCAGCTTGGGAGGCGACTCCTACGAGCAGTACTTC	CASSLGGDSYEQYF
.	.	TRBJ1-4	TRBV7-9	TGTGCCAGCAGCTTATGGCAGGGAGGGGGATATAATGAAAAACTGTTTTTT	CASSLWQGGGYNEKLFF
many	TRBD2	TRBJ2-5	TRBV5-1	TGCGCCAGCAGCTTAAGGACTAGCGGGACGCAAGAGACCCAGTACTTC	CASSLRTSGTQETQYF
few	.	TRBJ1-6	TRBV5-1	TGCGCCAGCAGCTTGGGCACTTTCAACGCTTCACCCCTCCACTTT	CASSLGTFNASPLHF
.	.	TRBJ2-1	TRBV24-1	TGTGCCACCAGTGATTTGTCTGATCGGGGTTCCTACAATGAGCAGTTCTTC	CATSDLSDRGSYNEQFF
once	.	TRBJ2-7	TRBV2	TGTGCCAGCAGTGTGGAGCGGACCACCTACGAGCAGTACTTC	CASSVERTTYEQYF
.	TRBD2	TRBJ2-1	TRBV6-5	TGTGCCAGCAGTTACTACCAACTAGCGGGATGGCGTAATGAGCAGTTCTTC	CASSYYQLAGWRNEQFF
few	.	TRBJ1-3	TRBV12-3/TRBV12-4	TGTGCCAGCAGTGCAACAGCCTCTGGAAACACCATATATTTT	CASSATASGNTIYF
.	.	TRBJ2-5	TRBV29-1	TGCAGCGTCGACCTTTTAGAAACCAGCCAAGAGACCCAGTACTTC	CSVDLLETSQETQYF
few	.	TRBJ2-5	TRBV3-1	TGTGCCAGCAGCCCCCCGGCCCCCACAGGACGAGAGACCCAGTACTTC	CASSPPAPTGRETQYF
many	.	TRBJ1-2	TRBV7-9	TGTGCCAGCAGTCCCGACAGAATTTGGGATGGCTACACCTTC	CASSPDRIWDGYTF
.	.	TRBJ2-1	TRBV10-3	TGTGCCATCCGGGACACCGATGAGCAGTTCTTC	CAIRDTDEQFF
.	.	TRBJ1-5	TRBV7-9	TGTGCCAGCAGCGGCGACAGTCCCTCGATCCAGCATTTT	CASSGDSPSIQHF
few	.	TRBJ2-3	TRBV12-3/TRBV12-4	TGTGCCAGCAGGCCGTACAGCGGCACAGATACGCAGTATTTT	CASRPYSGTDTQYF
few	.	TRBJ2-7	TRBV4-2	TGTGCCAGCAGCCAAGATAGGGACAGCGTGGGTAGCGGCTCCTACGAGCAGTACTTC	CASSQDRDSVGSGSYEQYF